Sequencing of this T cell receptor beta chain was carried out in a study of T cell repertoires in cytomegalovirus infection. About the research overall: In the study, CMV epitopes included recently identified HLA-C-restricted and well-studied HLA-B-restricted ones. It was the public TCR beta signatures that indicated both CMV infection and matching HLA type.

Germline loops: CDR1 ENHRY, CDR2 SYGVKD. The CDR3 loop spans 13 amino acids. Trimming removed 7 bases from V and 3 bases from J, with 12 bases in between. General study findings and limits: Cumulative public TCR beta family frequency identified CMV carriers with the relevant HLA. Ex vivo, HLA-C-restricted CMV-specific TCR beta clonotypes prevailed over the rest of the response.

As for this clonotype: Its antigen remains unidentified.

TCRdb processed the reads anew with MiXCR; each CDR3 protein has one entry. There are some 920,000 distinct CDR3 sequences in the sample; less than 40% occur only once, and around 15% lies in the top ten. The source material was cultured CD8+ T cells from PBMCs, sampled from culture after CMV antigen stimulation. The genes are TRBV10-3 and TRBJ1-2; D gene uncertain. The sequence was obtained from a human donor in good health (CMV status not recorded). Some clones in this sample may be carry-over from other donors' samples. In DNA, the CDR3 is TGTGCCATCATTTCGCAGGTAGACTATGGCTACACCTTC. Amino acids: CAIISQVDYGYTF.